Each of the 30 T cell receptor beta chains below was sequenced from the same sample in a study of T cell clonotyping in hematopoietic cell transplantation. Libraries were prepared by immunoSEQ multiplex PCR; TCRdb keeps only in-frame clonotypes and omits some of them. The top ten hold approximately 9.3% of the sample, which has 15,000 or so clones, over 55% seen once. Sequencing used peripheral blood mononuclear cells. The receptors come from a woman aged 60-75 years in good health. Some clones in this sample may be carry-over from other donors' samples.

The rearrangement uses TRBV6-1 and TRBJ1-6; TRBD1 might be the D (6 bases). The CDR3 consists of 14 residues. Trimming took 6 bases from V and 10 from J, leaving 16 bases between them. Germline V gene sequence: CDR1 MNHNS, CDR2 SASEGT. In DNA form, the CDR3 reads TGTGCCAGCAGGGATGACAGGACTCTATCACCCCTCCACTTT. Amino acids: CASRDDRTLSPLHF.

The chain links TRBV7-9 to TRBJ2-2; 9 bases match TRBD1. Per germline, CDR1 SEHNR and CDR2 FQNEAQ (reference sequence). Trimming at V came to 5 bases and at J to 5 bases, leaving 15 bases not matched to a gene. This CDR3 has 18 residues. DNA of the CDR3: TGTGCCAGCAGCCACGCACTTACTCGGACAGGGGAAACCGGGGAGCTGTTTTTT. It translates to CASSHALTRTGETGELFF.

The chain couples TRBV6-6 to TRBJ1-4; D is ambiguous. The CDR3 loop spans 12 amino acids. CDR1 MNHNY and CDR2 SVGAGI come from the germline V gene (reference sequence). The V end lost 8 bases, the J end lost 8 bases, and 12 bases lay between the germline ends. CDR3: CASLGGKEKLFF. CDR3 DNA: TGTGCCAGCTTGGGAGGGAAGGAAAAACTGTTTTTT.

In its sample, this clone was seen a few times. Here the CDR3 reads CASSPGGSGANVLTF. The CDR3, as DNA: TGTGCCAGCAGCCCAGGGGGCTCTGGGGCCAACGTCCTGACTTTC. The chain links TRBV28 to TRBJ2-6; 7 nucleotides match TRBD1. Germline lookup yields CDR1 MDHEN and CDR2 SYDVKM. J was trimmed by 0 bases and V by 6 bases; bases with no gene match: 2. The CDR3 length is 15 residues.

The rearrangement uses TRBV29-1 and TRBJ2-5; D is possibly TRBD2 (6 bases). Germline CDR1 SQVTM, CDR2 ANQGSEA. The CDR3 consists of 14 residues. Between the trimmed V and J ends, which lost 6 bases and 4 bases, there was a span of 18 bases. CDR3 DNA: TGCAGCGTGGGAACAACTCTAGCGAGAGAGACCCAGTACTTC. Translating it yields CSVGTTLARETQYF.

The genes are TRBV28 and TRBJ2-7; D gene uncertain. Trimming left V 2 bases short and J 3 bases short, with 5 bases between. The CDR3 runs 12 residues. Looked up from germline, CDR1 is MDHEN and CDR2 is SYDVKM. The CDR3 sequence: CASSLNLYEQYF. The CDR3 DNA reads as TGTGCCAGCAGTTTAAATCTCTACGAGCAGTACTTC.

The chain recombines TRBV6-6 with TRBJ1-2; D uncertain. The CDR3 has 14 amino acids. V was trimmed by 4 bases and J by 0 bases, leaving 9 bases between them. Germline V gene sequence: CDR1 MNHNY, CDR2 SVGAGI (reference sequence). The CDR3 bases are TGTGCCAGCAGTTTGGAACCTTCTAACTATGGCTACACCTTC. Residues: CASSLEPSNYGYTF.

The chain couples TRBV29-1 to TRBJ1-4; D unresolved. The CDR3 totals 14 residues. Germline values: CDR1 SQVTM, CDR2 ANQGSEA. V dropped 4 bases and J dropped 6 bases, with 15 bases sitting between them. In nucleotides, the CDR3 is TGCAGCGTTGGTTCGGCGGGAACAGATGAAAAACTGTTTTTT. This codes for CSVGSAGTDEKLFF.

CDR3 DNA sequence: TGTGCCTGCCTAGGGACCTATGGCTACACCTTC. It is translated as CACLGTYGYTF. The chain is built from TRBV30 and TRBJ1-2; TRBD1 is a possible D gene (5 bases). The CDR3 contains 11 residues. V lost 6 bases, J lost 4 bases, and 9 bases lay in between. CDR1 and CDR2 (germline): GTSNPN, SVGIG (reference sequence).

J is TRBJ2-7 and V is TRBV27; possible D gene TRBD2, 5 bases. Trimming stripped 6 bases from V and 2 bases from J, with 17 bases between. The CDR3 consists of 15 residues. The germline V gene has CDR1 MNHEY and CDR2 SMNVEV (reference sequence). The CDR3 loop is CASRPLSSGPYEQYF. The CDR3 DNA reads as TGTGCCAGCAGACCCCTCTCCAGCGGACCCTACGAGCAGTACTTC.

The gene calls are TRBV7-9 and TRBJ1-1, with unresolved D. V was clipped by 4 bases and J by 3 bases, with 12 bases between them. The V gene's germline CDR1 is SEHNR and CDR2 FQNEAQ (reference sequence). CDR3 length: 14 residues. The CDR3 reads CASSSPRTDTEAFF. The CDR3 DNA reads as TGTGCCAGCAGCTCCCCCCGTACGGACACTGAAGCTTTCTTT.

This chain uses TRBV6-1 with TRBJ1-2; 8 positions match TRBD1. Per germline, CDR1 MNHNS and CDR2 SASEGT. This CDR3 contains 15 residues. V lost 3 bases to trimming and J lost 2 bases; unmatched junction nucleotides: 5. CDR3 in amino acids: CASSDPGQANYGYTF. Written as DNA, the CDR3 is TGTGCCAGCAGTGACCCGGGACAGGCCAACTATGGCTACACCTTC.

The rearrangement links TRBV4-1 to TRBJ2-3; maybe TRBD1 (5 bases). Germline CDR1 MGHRA, CDR2 YSYEKL. The length of the CDR3 is 14 residues. V lost 0 bases and J 5 bases, leaving 9 bases between the germline ends. CDR3 in DNA: TGCGCCAGCAGCCAAGAACAGGTGCAAGATACGCAGTATTTT. This sequence encodes CASSQEQVQDTQYF.

This clone was seen a few times. At one boundary the junction diverges from the germline segment, which might be a read error. The chain carries TRBV5-6 and TRBJ1-3, with D perhaps matching TRBD1 (5 bases). Germline CDR1 and CDR2: SGHDT and YYEEEE. The CDR3 length is 15 residues. The DNA of the CDR3 is TGTGCCAGCAGCTTGGAACGCAGGGCTGGAAACACCATATATTTC. Amino acids: CASSLERRAGNTIYF.

This chain connects TRBV5-1 to TRBJ1-2; maybe TRBD1 (5 bases). Trimming cost V 0 bases and J 8 bases, with 11 bases left between them. This CDR3 spans 13 amino acids. CDR1 is SGHRS, CDR2 YFSETQ, per germline. The CDR3 loop reads CASSLAQGGGYTF. In nucleotides, the CDR3 is TGCGCCAGCAGCTTGGCCCAGGGAGGAGGCTACACCTTC.

The V and J genes are TRBV4-1 and TRBJ1-1; D gene uncertain. Trimming took off 1 base at V and 7 bases at J, with 4 bases between the two ends. Per germline, CDR1 MGHRA and CDR2 YSYEKL. CDR3 size: 11 residues. The CDR3 DNA reads as TGCGCCAGCAGCCAAGCTAGTGAAGCTTTCTTT. Its protein is CASSQASEAFF.

This chain links TRBV29-1 with TRBJ2-1, with 12 bases aligning to TRBD2. The CDR3 loop spans 17 amino acids. Germline CDR1 SQVTM, CDR2 ANQGSEA. The junction had 18 bases not matched to a gene; V was cut back by 7 bases and J by 8 bases. CDR3 in amino acids: CSDLKGLAGGSADEQFF. The CDR3, as DNA: TGCAGCGATCTCAAAGGGCTAGCGGGAGGGTCGGCGGATGAGCAGTTCTTC.

This clone was detected once. J is TRBJ2-7 and V is TRBV11-2; 8 bases are a match to TRBD2. V gave up 4 bases and J gave up 0 bases; unmatched junction bases: 11. The germline V gene has CDR1 SGHAT and CDR2 FQNNGV. This CDR3 contains 17 residues. In nucleotides, the CDR3 is TGTGCCAGCAGCTCCTTGGTGGGCGGGGGGAGCTCCTACGAGCAGTACTTC. Translated: CASSSLVGGGSSYEQYF.

V and J are TRBV14 and TRBJ1-2; a possible D gene is TRBD1 (6 bases). Trimming shortened V by 3 bases and J by 4 bases, and 12 bases separated the two germline ends. CDR1 SGHDN and CDR2 FVKESK come from the germline V gene. CDR3 length: 14 amino acids. CDR3 sequence (DNA): TGTGCCAGCAGCCAGGGGGCCACCTCCTATGGCTACACCTTC. Translated, it gives CASSQGATSYGYTF.

This chain uses TRBV6-5 with TRBJ1-5; D unclear. With 6 bases removed from V and 5 bases from J, the gap between germline ends came to 11 bases. CDR3 length: 13 amino acids. Germline V gene lookup returns CDR1 MNHEY and CDR2 SVGAGI. The CDR3 protein is CASRGPLDQPQHF. In DNA form, the CDR3 reads TGTGCCAGCAGAGGACCTCTAGATCAGCCCCAGCATTTT.

The chain couples TRBV28 to TRBJ1-5, with a tentative D call TRBD1 (5 bases). The V gene lost 3 bases and the J gene lost 4 bases, with 10 bases spanning the gap. The CDR3 is 14 amino acids. Germline V gives CDR1 MDHEN, CDR2 SYDVKM. CDR3 sequence (DNA): TGTGCCAGCAGTTTTAGGGGTTCTAATCAGCCCCAGCATTTT. Translated, it gives CASSFRGSNQPQHF.

The CDR3 region has the DNA TGTGCCTGGAACACGTCACCTGGGGCAGACACTGAAGCTTTCTTT. Its translation is CAWNTSPGADTEAFF. The rearrangement links TRBV30 to TRBJ1-1; TRBD1 might be the D (5 bases). V was shortened by 4 bases and J by 3 bases, with 18 bases between the two germline ends. Per the germline V gene, CDR1 is GTSNPN and CDR2 is SVGIG (reference sequence). The CDR3 has 15 residues.

This clone was seen a handful of times. The chain has TRBV7-8 and TRBJ2-7, with 9 positions matching TRBD1. The CDR3 runs to 14 residues. Germline V lookup: CDR1 SGHVS, CDR2 FQNEAQ. The trim removed 5 bases at V and 3 bases at J, leaving 5 bases unmatched. The CDR3 protein is CASSGPGQGYEQYF. The CDR3 nucleotides read TGTGCCAGCAGCGGCCCGGGACAGGGCTACGAGCAGTACTTC.

This clone was picked up one time. This rearrangement joins TRBV19 to TRBJ2-7; weak D call: TRBD2 (5 bases). The CDR3 consists of 14 residues. The V and J ends lost 3 bases and 0 bases respectively, with 9 bases between them. CDR1 is LNHDA and CDR2 is SQIVND in the germline V gene (reference sequence). As DNA, the CDR3 is TGTGCCAGTAGTATTTTCCGGGACTCCTACGAGCAGTACTTC. Protein: CASSIFRDSYEQYF.

This chain joins TRBV7-9 and TRBJ2-7, with D uncertain. Trimming removed 1 base at V and 3 bases at J, with 10 bases between. Looked up from germline, CDR1 is SEHNR and CDR2 is FQNEAQ (reference sequence). The CDR3 sequence is 14 residues long. CDR3 sequence reads: CASSLEPVIYEQYF. For the CDR3, the DNA is TGTGCCAGCAGCTTAGAGCCGGTTATCTACGAGCAGTACTTC.

This clone appeared a few times. This sequence joins TRBV6-6 and TRBJ2-5; the D gene is possibly TRBD1 (5 bases). This CDR3 comprises 16 residues. The germline CDR1 and CDR2 sequences are MNHNY and SVGAGI (reference sequence). Between the trimmed V and J ends, which lost 4 bases and 5 bases, there was a span of 20 bases. The CDR3 region has the DNA TGTGCCAGCAGTTCCGTTTCGATGGGGCTTGGGGAGACCCAGTACTTC. Translation gives CASSSVSMGLGETQYF.

The chain couples TRBV7-2 to TRBJ2-7, with 8 bases matching TRBD1. CDR1 SGHTA and CDR2 FQGNSA come from the germline V gene. V trimming: 1 base; J trimming: 4 bases; junction bases outside the gene matches: 6. The CDR3 runs to 15 residues. The CDR3 here is CASSLGGTGGYEQYF. The CDR3 coding sequence is TGTGCCAGCAGCTTAGGCGGGACAGGCGGGTACGAGCAGTACTTC.

CDR3 DNA: TGCAGCGTGGGACTGAGCAATCAGCCCCAGCATTTT. Its protein is CSVGLSNQPQHF. The genes are TRBV29-1 and TRBJ1-5; D is possibly TRBD1 (5 bases). V lost 6 bases to trimming and J lost 1 base, with 7 bases between them. Germline V gene data show CDR1 as SQVTM and CDR2 as ANQGSEA. This CDR3 has 12 residues.

The chain couples TRBV5-6 to TRBJ1-4; perhaps TRBD1 as D (5 bases). The V end lost 4 bases, the J end lost 3 bases, and 10 bases lay between the germline ends. CDR1 is SGHDT and CDR2 is YYEEEE in the germline V gene. This CDR3 region has 14 residues. Here the CDR3 DNA reads TGTGCCAGCAGCCCGGCGGGGCCTAATGAAAAACTGTTTTTT. Its protein product is CASSPAGPNEKLFF.

The V and J genes are TRBV29-1 and TRBJ2-5; tentatively, D is TRBD1 (6 bases). Trimming took off 8 bases at V and 4 bases at J, with 17 bases between the two ends. CDR3 length equals 13 residues. Germline V gene sequence: CDR1 SQVTM, CDR2 ANQGSEA. This CDR3 is CSSLQGFRETQYF. The CDR3 DNA reads as TGCAGCTCGTTACAGGGATTTCGAGAGACCCAGTACTTC.